This T cell receptor beta chain originates from a study of blood T cell repertoires in COVID-19. Across the whole study: Sites across the United States, Italy and Spain contributed samples from acute and convalescent COVID-19. The cDNA or gDNA used as material had been derived from T cells, B-cell-depleted T cells, or PBMCs.

Authors' methods: Scientists estimated how many nucleated cells there were by amplifying reference gene primers. Some clones are missing from TCRdb's copy, which holds only in-frame ones; the method was immunoSEQ multiplex PCR. V and J calls and clone size follow that table, whereas D and trimming were derived from the DNA. The table has about 73,000 clones, 89% seen once. Trimming left V 5 bases short and J 4 bases short, with 18 bases between. In germline, CDR1 is LGHDT, CDR2 YNNKEL (reference sequence). This CDR3 is 16 amino acids long. Sequenced material: peripheral blood. The TCR comes from a man older than 75 with acute or convalescent COVID-19. The V gene is TRBV3-1 (or the pseudogene TRBV3-2), the J gene TRBJ2-1, with a tentative D call TRBD2 (6 bases). CDR3 nucleotides: TGTGCCAGCAGCTCCTCTATGAGACTAGATTACAATGAGCAGTTCTTC. Its protein is CASSSSMRLDYNEQFF.